This TCR beta chain was retrieved from a study of T cell repertoires in cytomegalovirus infection (dated by TCRdb to about 2019). Background on the whole study: Because public TCR beta signatures pointed to carriage of CMV infection together with the matching HLA type, the HLA type of each donor mattered for the analysis. On the study overall, not on this receptor specifically: Carriers of CMV infection plus the relevant HLA type were discriminated by the cumulative frequency of public TCR beta family members in the study cohort and in an independent roughly 380-donor cohort. The ex vivo response was dominated by HLA-C-restricted CMV-specific TCR beta clonotypes, and the single most frequent clonotype in two of eight donors was supplied by these HLA-C-restricted clonotypes.

These reads were obtained on an Illumina HiSeq 1500. TCRdb trimmed the raw reads at Q25, called clones with MiXCR and kept productive beta chains. Each entry merges the rows of one CDR3 protein and shows their most common DNA and genes. In this sample the table shows about 490,000 distinct CDR3 sequences, 26% of which occur a single time. The ten most abundant clones make up about 13% of the sample. Per the germline V gene, SGHVS is the CDR1 and FQNEAQ is the CDR2. Reading from cysteine to phenylalanine, the CDR3 counts 20 amino acids. CDR3 DNA is the only sequence kept; it has 60 bases, read in frame from the first base. V is cut back by 5 bases and J by 0 bases, with 19 bases in the junction unmatched. In its sample, this clonotype was seen a few times. Its antigen is still unknown. Base quality data are lacking; no much larger clone is found one base away.

The TCR originated in a human donor in good health (CMV status not recorded). Some clones in this sample may be carry-over from other donors' samples. Sequencing input: PBMCs. The chain joins TRBV7-8 to TRBJ2-1; TRBD2 lines up with 7 middle nucleotides. DNA sequence: TGTGCCAGCAGCACCCAAGCGGGGCGTCCTAGCCATCGCTCCTACAATGAGCAGTTCTTC. It translates as CASSTQAGRPSHRSYNEQFF.